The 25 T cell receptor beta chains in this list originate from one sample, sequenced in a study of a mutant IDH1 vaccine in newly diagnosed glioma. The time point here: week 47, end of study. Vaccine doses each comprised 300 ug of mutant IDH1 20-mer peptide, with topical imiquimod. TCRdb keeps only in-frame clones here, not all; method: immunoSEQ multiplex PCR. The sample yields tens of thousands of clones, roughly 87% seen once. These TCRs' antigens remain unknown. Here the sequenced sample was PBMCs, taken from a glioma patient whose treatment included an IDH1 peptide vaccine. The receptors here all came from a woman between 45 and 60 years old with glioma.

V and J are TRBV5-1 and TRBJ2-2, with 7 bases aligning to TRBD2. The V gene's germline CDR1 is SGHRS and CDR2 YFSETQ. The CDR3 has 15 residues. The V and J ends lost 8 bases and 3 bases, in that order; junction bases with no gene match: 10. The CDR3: CASKQAGVDTGELFF. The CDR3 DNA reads TGCGCCAGTAAACAGGCGGGGGTTGACACCGGGGAGCTGTTTTTT.

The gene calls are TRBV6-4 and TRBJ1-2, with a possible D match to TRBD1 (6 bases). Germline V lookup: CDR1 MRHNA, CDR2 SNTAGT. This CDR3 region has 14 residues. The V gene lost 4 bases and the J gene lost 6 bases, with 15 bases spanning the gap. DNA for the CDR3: TGTGCCAGCAGTGCCAGGGGCCGGGATAATGGCTACACCTTC. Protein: CASSARGRDNGYTF.

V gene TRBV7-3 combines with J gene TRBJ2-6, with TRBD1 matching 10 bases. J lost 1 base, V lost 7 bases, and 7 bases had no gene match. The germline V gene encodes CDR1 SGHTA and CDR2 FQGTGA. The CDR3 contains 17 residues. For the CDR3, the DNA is TGTGCCAGCAATATAGAGGGACAGGGGTCTGGGGCCAACGTCCTGACTTTC. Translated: CASNIEGQGSGANVLTF.

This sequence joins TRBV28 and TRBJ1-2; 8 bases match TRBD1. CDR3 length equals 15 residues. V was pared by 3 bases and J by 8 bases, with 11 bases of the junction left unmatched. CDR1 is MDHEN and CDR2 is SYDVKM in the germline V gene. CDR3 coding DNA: TGTGCCAGCAGTTTTCGGACAGGGAGAGAGCGGGGCTACACCTTC. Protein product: CASSFRTGRERGYTF.

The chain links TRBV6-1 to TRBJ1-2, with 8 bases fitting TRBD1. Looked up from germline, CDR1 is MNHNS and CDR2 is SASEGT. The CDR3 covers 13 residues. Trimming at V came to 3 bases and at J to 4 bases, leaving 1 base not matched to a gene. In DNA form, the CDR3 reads TGTGCCAGCAGTGACGGACAGGGCTATGGCTACACCTTC. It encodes CASSDGQGYGYTF.

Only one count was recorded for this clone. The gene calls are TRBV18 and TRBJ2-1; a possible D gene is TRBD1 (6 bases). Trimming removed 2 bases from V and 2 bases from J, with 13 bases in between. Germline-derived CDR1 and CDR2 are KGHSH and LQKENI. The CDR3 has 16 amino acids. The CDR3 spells CASSPGSQGTYNEQFF. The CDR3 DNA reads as TGTGCCAGCTCACCAGGTTCTCAGGGGACCTACAATGAGCAGTTCTTC.

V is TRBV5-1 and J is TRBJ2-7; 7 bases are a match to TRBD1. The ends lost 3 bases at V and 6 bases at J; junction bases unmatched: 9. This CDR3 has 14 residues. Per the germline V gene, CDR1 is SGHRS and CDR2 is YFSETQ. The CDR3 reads CASSSTGPPREQYF. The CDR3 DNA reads TGCGCCAGCAGCTCGACAGGGCCCCCCCGCGAGCAGTACTTC.

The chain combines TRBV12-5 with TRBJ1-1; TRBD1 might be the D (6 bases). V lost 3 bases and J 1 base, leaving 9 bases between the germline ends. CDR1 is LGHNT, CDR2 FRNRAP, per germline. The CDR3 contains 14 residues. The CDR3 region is CASGFGGPNTEAFF. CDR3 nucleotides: TGTGCTAGTGGTTTTGGGGGGCCGAACACTGAAGCTTTCTTT. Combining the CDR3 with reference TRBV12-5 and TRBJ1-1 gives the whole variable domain DARVTQTPRHKVTEMGQEVTMRCQPILGHNTVFWYRQTMMQGLELLAYFRNRAPLDDSGMPKDRFSAEMPDATLATLKIQPSEPRDSAVYFCASGFGGPNTEAFFGQGTRLTVV.

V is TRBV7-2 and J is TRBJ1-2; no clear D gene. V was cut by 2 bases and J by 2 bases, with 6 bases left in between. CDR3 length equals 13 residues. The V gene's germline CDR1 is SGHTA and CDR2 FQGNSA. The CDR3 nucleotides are TGTGCCAGCAGCTTAAGGATAAACTATGGCTACACCTTC. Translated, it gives CASSLRINYGYTF.

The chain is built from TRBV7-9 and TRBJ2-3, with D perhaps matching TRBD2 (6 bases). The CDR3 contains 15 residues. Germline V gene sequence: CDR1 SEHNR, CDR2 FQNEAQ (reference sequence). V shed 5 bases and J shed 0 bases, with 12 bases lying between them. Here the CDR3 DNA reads TGTGCCAGCAGCCCTGCGGGATCTAGCACAGATACGCAGTATTTT. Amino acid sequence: CASSPAGSSTDTQYF.

CDR3 coding DNA: TGCGCCAGCAGCCTCTATCCGGACTCCGGGTTCTTC. It translates to CASSLYPDSGFF. The chain links TRBV4-1 to TRBJ2-1; a weak D match, TRBD2 (5 bases). CDR3 size: 12 residues. CDR1 MGHRA and CDR2 YSYEKL come from the germline V gene. V shed 4 bases and J shed 15 bases, with 16 bases lying between them.

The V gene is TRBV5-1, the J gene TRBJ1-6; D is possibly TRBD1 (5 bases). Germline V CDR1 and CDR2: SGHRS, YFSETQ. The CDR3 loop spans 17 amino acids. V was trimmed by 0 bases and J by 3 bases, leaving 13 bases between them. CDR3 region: CASSLALQGYYNSPLHF. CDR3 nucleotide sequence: TGCGCCAGCAGCTTGGCCTTGCAGGGCTACTATAATTCACCCCTCCACTTT.

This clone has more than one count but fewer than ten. CDR3 amino acids: CASSLGLADGETQYF. For the CDR3, the DNA is TGTGCCAGCAGCTTAGGACTAGCGGACGGGGAGACCCAGTACTTC. The J gene is TRBJ2-5, the V gene TRBV7-6; TRBD2 aligns across 9 bases. Trimming at V came to 1 base and at J to 5 bases, leaving 5 bases not matched to a gene. This CDR3 has 15 residues. Germline CDR1 SGHVS, CDR2 FNYEAQ.

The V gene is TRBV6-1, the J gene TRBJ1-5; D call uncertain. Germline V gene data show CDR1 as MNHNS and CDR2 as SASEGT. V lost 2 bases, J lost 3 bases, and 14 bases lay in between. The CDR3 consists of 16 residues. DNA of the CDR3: TGTGCCAGCAGTGAATGGTGGCAGGACCCCAATCAGCCCCAGCATTTT. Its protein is CASSEWWQDPNQPQHF.

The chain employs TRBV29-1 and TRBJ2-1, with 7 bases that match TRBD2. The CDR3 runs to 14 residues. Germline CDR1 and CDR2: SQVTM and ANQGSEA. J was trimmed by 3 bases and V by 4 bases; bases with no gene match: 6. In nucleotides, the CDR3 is TGCAGCGTTGTTCTTCGCGGGGGCTACAATGAGCAGTTCTTC. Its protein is CSVVLRGGYNEQFF.

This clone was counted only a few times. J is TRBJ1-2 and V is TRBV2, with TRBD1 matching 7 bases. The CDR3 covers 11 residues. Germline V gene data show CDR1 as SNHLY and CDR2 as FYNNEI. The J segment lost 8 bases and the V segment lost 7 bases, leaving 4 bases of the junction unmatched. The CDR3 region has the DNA TGTGCCAGCAACAGGGGTGAGGGCTACACCTTC. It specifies CASNRGEGYTF.

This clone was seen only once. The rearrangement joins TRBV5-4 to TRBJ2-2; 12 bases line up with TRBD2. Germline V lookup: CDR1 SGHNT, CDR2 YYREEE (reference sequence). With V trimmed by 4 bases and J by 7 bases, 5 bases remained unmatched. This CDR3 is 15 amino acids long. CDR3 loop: CASSPSGGAIGELFF. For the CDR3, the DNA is TGTGCCAGCAGCCCTAGCGGGGGGGCAATCGGGGAGCTGTTTTTT.

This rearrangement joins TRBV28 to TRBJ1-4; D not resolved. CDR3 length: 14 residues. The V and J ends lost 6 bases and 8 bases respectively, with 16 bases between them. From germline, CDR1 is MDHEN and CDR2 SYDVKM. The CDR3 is CASSPPTVVEKLFF. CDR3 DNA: TGTGCCAGCAGCCCTCCTACAGTAGTGGAAAAACTGTTTTTT.

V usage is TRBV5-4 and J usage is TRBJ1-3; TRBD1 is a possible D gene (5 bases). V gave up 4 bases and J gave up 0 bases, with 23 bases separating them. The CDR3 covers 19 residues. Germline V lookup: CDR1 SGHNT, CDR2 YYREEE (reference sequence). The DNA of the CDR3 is TGTGCCAGCAGCCCAGGTCCCTCCTCCGCGGGGGGCTCTGGAAACACCATATATTTT. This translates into CASSPGPSSAGGSGNTIYF.

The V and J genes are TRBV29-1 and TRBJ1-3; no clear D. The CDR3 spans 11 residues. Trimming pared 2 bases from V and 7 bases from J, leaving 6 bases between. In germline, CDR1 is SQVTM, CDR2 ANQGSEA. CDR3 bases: TGCAGCGTTGAAAGGGCGAACACCATATATTTT. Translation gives CSVERANTIYF. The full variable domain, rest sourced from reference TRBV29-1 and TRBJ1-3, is SAVISQKPSRDICQRGTSLTIQCQVDSQVTMMFWYRQQPGQSLTLIATANQGSEATYESGFVIDKFPISRPNLTFSTLTVSNMSPEDSSIYLCSVERANTIYFGEGSWLTVV.

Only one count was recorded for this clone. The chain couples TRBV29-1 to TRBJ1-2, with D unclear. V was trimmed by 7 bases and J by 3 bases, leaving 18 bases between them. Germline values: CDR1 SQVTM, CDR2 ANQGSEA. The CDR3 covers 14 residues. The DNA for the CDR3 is TGCAGCGCCGCCCACCGCTCGGTAGACTATGGCTACACCTTC. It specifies CSAAHRSVDYGYTF.

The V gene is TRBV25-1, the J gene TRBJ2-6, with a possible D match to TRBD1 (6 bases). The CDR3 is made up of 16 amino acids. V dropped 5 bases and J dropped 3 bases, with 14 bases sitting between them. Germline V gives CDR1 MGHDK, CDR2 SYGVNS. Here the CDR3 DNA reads TGTGCCAGCAGTTTACAGGGTACGTTTGGGGCCAACGTCCTGACTTTC. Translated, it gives CASSLQGTFGANVLTF.

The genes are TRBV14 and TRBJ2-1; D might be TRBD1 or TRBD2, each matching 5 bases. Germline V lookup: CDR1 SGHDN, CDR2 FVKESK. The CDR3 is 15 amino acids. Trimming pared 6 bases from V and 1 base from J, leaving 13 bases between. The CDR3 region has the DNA TGTGCCAGCAGGCGCCGGGACGCTTCCTACAATGAGCAGTTCTTC. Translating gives CASRRRDASYNEQFF.

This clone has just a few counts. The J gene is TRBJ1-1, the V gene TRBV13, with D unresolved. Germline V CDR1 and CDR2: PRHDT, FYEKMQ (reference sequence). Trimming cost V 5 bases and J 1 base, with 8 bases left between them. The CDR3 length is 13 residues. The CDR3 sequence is CASSLKWNTEAFF. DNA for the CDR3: TGTGCCAGCAGCCTTAAGTGGAACACTGAAGCTTTCTTT.

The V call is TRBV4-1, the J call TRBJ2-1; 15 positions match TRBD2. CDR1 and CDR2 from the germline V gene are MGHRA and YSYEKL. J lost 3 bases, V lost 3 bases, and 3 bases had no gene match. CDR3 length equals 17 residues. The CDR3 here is CASSQGTSGGIYNEQFF. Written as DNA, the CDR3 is TGCGCCAGCAGCCAGGGGACTAGCGGGGGGATCTACAATGAGCAGTTCTTC.